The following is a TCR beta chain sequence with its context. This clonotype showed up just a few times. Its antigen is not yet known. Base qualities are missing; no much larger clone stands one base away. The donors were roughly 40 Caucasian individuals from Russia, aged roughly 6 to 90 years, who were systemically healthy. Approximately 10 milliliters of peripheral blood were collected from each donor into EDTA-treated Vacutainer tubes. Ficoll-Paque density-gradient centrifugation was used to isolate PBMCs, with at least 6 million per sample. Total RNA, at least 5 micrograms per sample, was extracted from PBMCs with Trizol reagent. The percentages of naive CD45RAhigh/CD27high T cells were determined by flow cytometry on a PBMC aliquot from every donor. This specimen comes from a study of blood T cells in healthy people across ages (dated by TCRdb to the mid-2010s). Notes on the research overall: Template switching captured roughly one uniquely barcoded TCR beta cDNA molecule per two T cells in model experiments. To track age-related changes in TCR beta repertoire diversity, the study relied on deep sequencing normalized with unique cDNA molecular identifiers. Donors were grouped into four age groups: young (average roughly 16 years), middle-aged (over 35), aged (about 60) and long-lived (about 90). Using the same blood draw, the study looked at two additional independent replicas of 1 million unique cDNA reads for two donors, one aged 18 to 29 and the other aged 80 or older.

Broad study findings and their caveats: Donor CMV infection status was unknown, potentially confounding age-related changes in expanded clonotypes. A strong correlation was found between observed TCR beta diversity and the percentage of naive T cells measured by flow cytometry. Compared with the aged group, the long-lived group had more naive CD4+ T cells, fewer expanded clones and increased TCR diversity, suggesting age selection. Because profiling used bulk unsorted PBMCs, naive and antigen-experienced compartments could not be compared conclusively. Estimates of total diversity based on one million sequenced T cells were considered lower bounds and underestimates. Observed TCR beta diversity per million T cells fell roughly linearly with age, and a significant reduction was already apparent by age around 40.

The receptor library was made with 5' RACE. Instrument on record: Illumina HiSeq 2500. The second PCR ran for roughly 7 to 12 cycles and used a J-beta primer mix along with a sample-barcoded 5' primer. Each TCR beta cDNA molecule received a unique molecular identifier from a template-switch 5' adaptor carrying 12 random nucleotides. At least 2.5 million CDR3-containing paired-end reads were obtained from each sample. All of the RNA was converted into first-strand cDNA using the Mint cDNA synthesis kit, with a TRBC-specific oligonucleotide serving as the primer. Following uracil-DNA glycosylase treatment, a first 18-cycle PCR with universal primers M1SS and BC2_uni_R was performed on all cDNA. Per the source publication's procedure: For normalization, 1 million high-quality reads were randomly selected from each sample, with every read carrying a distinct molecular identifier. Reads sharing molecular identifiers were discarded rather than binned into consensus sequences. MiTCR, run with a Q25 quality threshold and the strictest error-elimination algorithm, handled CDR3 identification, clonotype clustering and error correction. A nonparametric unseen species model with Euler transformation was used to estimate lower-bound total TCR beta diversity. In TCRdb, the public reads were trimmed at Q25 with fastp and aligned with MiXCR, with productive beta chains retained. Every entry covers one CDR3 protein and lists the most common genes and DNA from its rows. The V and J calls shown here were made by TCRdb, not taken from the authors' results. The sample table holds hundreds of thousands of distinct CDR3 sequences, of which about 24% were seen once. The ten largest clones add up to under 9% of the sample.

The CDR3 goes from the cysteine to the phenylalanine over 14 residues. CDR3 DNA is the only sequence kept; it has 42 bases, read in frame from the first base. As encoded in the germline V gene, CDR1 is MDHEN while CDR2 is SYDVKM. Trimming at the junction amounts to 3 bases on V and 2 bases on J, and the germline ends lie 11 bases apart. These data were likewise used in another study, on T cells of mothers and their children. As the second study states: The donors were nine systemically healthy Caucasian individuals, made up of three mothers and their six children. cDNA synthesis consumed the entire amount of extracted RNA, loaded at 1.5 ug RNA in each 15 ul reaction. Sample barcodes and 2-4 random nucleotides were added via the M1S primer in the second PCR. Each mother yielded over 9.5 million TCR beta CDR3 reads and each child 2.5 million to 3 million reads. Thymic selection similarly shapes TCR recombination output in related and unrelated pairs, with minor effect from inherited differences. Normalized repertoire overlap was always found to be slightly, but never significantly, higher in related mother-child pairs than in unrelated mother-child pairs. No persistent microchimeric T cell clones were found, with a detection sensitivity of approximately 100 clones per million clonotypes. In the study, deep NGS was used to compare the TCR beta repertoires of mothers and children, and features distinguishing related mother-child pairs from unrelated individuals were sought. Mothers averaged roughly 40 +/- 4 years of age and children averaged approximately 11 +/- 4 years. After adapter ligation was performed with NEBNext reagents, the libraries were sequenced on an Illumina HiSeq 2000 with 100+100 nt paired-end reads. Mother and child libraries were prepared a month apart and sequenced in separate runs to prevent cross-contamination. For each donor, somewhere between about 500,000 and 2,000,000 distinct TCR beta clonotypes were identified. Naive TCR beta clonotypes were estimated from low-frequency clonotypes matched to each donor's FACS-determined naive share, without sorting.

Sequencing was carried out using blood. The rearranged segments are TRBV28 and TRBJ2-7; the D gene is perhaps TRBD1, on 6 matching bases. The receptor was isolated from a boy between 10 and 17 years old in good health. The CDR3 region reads CASSLRQGTYEQYF. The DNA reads TGTGCCAGCAGTTTGCGGCAGGGGACCTACGAGCAGTACTTC. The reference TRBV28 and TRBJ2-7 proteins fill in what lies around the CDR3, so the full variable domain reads DVKVTQSSRYLVKRTGEKVFLECVQDMDHENMFWYRQDPGLGLRLIYFSYDVKMKEKGDIPEGYSVSREKKERFSLILESASTNQTSMYLCASSLRQGTYEQYFGPGTRLTVT.